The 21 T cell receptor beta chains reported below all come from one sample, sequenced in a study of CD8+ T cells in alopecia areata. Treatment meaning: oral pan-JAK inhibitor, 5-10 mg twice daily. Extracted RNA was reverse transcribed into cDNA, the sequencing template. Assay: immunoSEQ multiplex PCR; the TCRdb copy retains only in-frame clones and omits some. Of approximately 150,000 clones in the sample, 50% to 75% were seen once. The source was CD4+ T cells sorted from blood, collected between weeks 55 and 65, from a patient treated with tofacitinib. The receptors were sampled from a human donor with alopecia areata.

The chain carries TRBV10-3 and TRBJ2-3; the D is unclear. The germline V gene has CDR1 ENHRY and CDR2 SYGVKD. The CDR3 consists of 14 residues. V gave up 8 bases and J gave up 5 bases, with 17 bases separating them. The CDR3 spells CAIGGVPPVDTQYF. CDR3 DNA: TGTGCCATCGGCGGCGTACCCCCGGTAGATACGCAGTATTTT.

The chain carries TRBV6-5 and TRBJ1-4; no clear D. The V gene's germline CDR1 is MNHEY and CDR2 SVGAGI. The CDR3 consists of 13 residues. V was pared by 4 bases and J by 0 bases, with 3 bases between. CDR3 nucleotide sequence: TGTGCCAGCAGTTCGTCAACTAATGAAAAACTGTTTTTT. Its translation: CASSSSTNEKLFF.

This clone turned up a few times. The CDR3 region has the DNA TGTGCCAGCACCCTACTCTTCGGGCAGGGGCACAATGAGCAGTTCTTC. It codes for CASTLLFGQGHNEQFF. The chain uses TRBV11-3 and TRBJ2-1, with D perhaps matching TRBD1 (6 bases). The ends were cut back, 7 bases at V and 5 bases at J, with 21 bases in the middle. The CDR3 runs to 16 residues. CDR1 is SGHNT, CDR2 YENEEA, per germline.

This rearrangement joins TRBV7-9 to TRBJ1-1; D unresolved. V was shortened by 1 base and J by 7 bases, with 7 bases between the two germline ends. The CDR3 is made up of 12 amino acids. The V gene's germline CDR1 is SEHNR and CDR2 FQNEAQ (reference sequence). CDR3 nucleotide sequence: TGTGCCAGCAGCTTAGAACTAAGTGAAGCTTTCTTT. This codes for CASSLELSEAFF.

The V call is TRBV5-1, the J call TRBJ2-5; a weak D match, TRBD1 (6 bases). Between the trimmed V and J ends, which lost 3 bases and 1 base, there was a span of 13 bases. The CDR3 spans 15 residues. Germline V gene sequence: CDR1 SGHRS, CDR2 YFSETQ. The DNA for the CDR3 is TGCGCCAGCAGCTCGGATGGGGGCACCCAAGAGACCCAGTACTTC. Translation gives CASSSDGGTQETQYF.

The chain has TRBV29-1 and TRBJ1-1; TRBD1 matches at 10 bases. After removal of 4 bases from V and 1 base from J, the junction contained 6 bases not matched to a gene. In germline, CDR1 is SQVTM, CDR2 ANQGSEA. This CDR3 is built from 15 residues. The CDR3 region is CSVGGQGSSNTEAFF. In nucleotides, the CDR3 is TGCAGCGTTGGGGGACAGGGGTCTTCGAACACTGAAGCTTTCTTT.

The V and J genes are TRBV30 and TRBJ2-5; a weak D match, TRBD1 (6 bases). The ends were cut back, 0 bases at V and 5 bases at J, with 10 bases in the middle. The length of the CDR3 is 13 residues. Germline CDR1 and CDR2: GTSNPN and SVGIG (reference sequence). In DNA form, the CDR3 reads TGTGCCTGGAGTGTTGCAGGGGTGGAGACCCAGTACTTC. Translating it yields CAWSVAGVETQYF.

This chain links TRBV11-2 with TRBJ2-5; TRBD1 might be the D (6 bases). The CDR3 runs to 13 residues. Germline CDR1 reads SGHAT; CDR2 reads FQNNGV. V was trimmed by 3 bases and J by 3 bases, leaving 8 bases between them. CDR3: CASSFGGEETQYF. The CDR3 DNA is TGTGCCAGCAGCTTTGGGGGCGAAGAGACCCAGTACTTC. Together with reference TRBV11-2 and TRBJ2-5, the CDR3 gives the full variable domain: EAGVAQSPRYKIIEKRQSVAFWCNPISGHATLYWYQQILGQGPKLLIQFQNNGVVDDSQLPKDRFSAERLKGVDSTLKIQPAKLEDSAVYLCASSFGGEETQYFGPGTRLLVL.

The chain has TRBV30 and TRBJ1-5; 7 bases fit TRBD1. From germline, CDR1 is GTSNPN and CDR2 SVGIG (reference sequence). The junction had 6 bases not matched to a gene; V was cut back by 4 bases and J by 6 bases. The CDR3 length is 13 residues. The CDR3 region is CAWTQQGSQPQHF. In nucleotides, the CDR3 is TGTGCCTGGACGCAACAGGGGAGTCAGCCCCAGCATTTT.

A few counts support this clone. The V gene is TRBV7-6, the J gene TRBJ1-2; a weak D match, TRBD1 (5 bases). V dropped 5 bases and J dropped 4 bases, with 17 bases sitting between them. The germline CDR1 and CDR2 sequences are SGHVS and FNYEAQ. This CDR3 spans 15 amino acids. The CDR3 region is CASSTLRDRSYGYTF. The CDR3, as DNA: TGTGCCAGCAGCACCCTACGAGACAGATCCTATGGCTACACCTTC.

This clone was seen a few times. Here the CDR3 DNA reads TGTGCCAGCAAACAGGGCGGCGTGGGCAATCAGCCCCAGCATTTT. As protein: CASKQGGVGNQPQHF. The rearrangement joins TRBV2 to TRBJ1-5; the D gene is possibly TRBD1 (6 bases). Germline V CDR1 and CDR2: SNHLY, FYNNEI. This CDR3 comprises 15 residues. V was shortened by 7 bases and J by 2 bases, with 15 bases between the two germline ends.

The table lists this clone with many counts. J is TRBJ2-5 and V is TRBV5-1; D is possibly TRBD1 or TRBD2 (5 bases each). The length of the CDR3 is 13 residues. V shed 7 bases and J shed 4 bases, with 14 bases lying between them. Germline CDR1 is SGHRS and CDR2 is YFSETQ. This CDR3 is CASPLAGRETQYF. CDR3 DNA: TGCGCCAGCCCCTTGGCAGGGAGAGAGACCCAGTACTTC.

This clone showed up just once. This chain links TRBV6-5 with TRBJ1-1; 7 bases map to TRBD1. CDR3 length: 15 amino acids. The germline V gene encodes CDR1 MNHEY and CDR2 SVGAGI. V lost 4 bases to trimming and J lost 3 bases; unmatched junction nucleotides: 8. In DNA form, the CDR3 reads TGTGCCAGCAGTTTGAGGGGGCCTTACGACACTGAAGCTTTCTTT. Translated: CASSLRGPYDTEAFF.

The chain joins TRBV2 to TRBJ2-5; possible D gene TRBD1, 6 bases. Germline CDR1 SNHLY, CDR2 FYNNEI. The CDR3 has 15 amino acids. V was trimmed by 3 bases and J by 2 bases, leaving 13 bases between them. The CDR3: CASSDGTTQQETQYF. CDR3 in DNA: TGTGCCAGCAGTGACGGGACAACCCAACAAGAGACCCAGTACTTC.

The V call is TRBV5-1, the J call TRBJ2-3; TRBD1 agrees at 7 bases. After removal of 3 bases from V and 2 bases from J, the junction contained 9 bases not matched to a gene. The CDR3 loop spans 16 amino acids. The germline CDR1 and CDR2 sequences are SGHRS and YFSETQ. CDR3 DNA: TGCGCCAGCAGCTCCGTACAGGGGAAGGACACAGATACGCAGTATTTT. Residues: CASSSVQGKDTDTQYF.

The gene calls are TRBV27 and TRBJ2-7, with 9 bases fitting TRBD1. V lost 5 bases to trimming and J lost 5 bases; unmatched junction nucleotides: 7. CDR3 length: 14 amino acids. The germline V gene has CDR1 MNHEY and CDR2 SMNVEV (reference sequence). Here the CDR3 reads CASSGMDRGHEQYF. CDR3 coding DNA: TGTGCCAGCAGTGGGATGGACAGGGGCCACGAGCAGTACTTC.

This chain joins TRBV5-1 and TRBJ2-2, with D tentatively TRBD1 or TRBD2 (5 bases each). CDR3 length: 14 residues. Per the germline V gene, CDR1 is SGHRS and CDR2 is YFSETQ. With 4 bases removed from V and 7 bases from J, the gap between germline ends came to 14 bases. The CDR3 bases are TGCGCCAGCAGCCCCGGGACCCCACTCGGGGAGCTGTTTTTT. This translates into CASSPGTPLGELFF.

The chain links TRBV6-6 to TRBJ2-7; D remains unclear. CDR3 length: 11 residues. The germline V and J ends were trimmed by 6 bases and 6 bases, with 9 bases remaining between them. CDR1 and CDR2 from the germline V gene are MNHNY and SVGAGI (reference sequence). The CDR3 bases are TGTGCCAGCAGCCCCCGGTTCGAGCAGTACTTC. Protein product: CASSPRFEQYF.

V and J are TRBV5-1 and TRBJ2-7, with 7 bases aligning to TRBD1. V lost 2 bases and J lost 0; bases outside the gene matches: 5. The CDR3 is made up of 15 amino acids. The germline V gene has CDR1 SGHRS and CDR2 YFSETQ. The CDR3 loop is CASSFTTGASYEQYF. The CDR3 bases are TGCGCCAGCAGCTTTACCACAGGGGCCTCCTACGAGCAGTACTTC.

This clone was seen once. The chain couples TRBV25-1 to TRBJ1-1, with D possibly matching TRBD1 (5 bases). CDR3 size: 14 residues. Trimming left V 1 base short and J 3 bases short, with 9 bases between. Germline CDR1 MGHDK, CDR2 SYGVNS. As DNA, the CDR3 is TGTGCCAGCAGTGAATCGGCCAGGGACACTGAAGCTTTCTTT. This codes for CASSESARDTEAFF.

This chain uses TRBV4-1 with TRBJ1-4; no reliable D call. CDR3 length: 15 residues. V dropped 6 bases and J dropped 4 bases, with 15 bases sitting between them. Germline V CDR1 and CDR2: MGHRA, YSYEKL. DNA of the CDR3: TGCGCCAGCAGTTCCAGTCTACAGAGTAATGAAAAACTGTTTTTT. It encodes CASSSSLQSNEKLFF.